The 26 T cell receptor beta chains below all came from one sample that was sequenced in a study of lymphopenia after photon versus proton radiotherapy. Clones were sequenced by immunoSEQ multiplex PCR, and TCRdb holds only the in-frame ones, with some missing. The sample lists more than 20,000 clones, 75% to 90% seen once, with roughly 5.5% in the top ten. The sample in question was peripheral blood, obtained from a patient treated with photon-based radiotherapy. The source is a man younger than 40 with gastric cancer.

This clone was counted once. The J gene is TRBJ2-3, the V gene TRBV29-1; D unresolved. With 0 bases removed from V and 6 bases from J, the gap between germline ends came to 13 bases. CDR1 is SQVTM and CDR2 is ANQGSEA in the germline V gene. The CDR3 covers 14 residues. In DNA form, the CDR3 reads TGCAGCGTTGAAGATTGGCAGGAAAGGGATACGCAGTATTTT. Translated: CSVEDWQERDTQYF.

The DNA of the CDR3 is TGTGCCAGCTCACCACGCCAGGGAGAGACCCAGTACTTC. Protein product: CASSPRQGETQYF. V and J are TRBV18 and TRBJ2-5, with a tentative D call TRBD1 (5 bases). V lost 1 base to trimming and J lost 4 bases, with 7 bases between them. CDR1 and CDR2 (germline): KGHSH, LQKENI. The CDR3 loop spans 13 amino acids.

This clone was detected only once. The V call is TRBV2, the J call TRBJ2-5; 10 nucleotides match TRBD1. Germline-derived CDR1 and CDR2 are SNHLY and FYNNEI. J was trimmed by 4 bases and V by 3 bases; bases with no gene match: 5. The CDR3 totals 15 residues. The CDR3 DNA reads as TGTGCCAGCAGTGAGACAGGGACAGGGGTAGAGACCCAGTACTTC. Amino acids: CASSETGTGVETQYF.

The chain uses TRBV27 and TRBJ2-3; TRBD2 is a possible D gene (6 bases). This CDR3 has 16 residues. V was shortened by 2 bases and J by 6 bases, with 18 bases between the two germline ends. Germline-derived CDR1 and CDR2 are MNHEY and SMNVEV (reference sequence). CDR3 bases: TGTGCCAGCAGTTTAAATATAGGGGCGGGGCCCGATACGCAGTATTTT. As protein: CASSLNIGAGPDTQYF.

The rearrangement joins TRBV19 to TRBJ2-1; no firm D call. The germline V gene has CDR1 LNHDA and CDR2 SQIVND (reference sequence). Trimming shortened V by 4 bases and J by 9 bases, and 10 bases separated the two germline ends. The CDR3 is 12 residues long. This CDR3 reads CASSTKGFEQFF. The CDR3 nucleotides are TGTGCCAGTAGTACAAAGGGCTTTGAGCAGTTCTTC.

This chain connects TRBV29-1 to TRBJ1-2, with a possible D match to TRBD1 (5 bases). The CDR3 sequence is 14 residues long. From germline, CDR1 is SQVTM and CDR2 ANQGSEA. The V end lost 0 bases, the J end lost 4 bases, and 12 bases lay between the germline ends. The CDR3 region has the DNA TGCAGCGTTGAAGATCAGGGCCCTGCCTATGGCTACACCTTC. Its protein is CSVEDQGPAYGYTF.

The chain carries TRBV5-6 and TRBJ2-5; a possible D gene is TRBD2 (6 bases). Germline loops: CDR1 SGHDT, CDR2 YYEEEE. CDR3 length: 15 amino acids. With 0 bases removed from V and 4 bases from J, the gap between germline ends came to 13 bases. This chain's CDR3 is CASSLAGAGGETQYF. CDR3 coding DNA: TGTGCCAGCAGCTTGGCGGGAGCAGGTGGAGAGACCCAGTACTTC.

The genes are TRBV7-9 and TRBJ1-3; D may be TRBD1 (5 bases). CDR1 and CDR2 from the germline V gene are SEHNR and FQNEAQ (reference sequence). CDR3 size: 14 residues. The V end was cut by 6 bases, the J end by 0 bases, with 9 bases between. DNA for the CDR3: TGTGCCAGCAGGGCAGGGAGCTCTGGAAACACCATATATTTT. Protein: CASRAGSSGNTIYF.

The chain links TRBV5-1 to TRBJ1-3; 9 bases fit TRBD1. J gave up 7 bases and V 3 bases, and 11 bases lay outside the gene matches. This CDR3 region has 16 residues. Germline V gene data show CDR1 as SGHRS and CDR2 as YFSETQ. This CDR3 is CASSSWTGDLSNTIYF. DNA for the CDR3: TGCGCCAGCAGCTCCTGGACAGGGGATCTCAGTAACACCATATATTTT.

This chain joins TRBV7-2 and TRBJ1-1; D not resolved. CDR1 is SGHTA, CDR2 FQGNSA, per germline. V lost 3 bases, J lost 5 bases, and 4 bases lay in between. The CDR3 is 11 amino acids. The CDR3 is CASSFGTEAFF. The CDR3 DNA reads TGTGCCAGCAGCTTCGGTACTGAAGCTTTCTTT.

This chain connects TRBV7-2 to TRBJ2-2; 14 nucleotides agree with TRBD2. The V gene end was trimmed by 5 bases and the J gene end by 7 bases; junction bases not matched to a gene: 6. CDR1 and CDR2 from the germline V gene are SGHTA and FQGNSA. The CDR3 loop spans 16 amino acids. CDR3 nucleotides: TGTGCCAGCAGCCCGGGACTAGCGGGAGCGGGCGGGGAGCTGTTTTTT. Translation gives CASSPGLAGAGGELFF.

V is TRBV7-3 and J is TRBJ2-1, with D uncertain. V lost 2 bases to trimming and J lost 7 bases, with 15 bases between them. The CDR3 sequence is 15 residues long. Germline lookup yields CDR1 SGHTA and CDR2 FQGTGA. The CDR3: CASSLDGRPGNEQFF. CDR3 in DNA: TGTGCCAGCAGCTTAGACGGCAGGCCTGGGAATGAGCAGTTCTTC.

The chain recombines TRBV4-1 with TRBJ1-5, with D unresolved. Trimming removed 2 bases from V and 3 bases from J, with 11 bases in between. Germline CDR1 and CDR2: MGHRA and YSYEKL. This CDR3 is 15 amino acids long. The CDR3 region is CASSQTAGPNQPQHF. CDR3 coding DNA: TGCGCCAGCAGCCAAACGGCCGGCCCCAATCAGCCCCAGCATTTT.

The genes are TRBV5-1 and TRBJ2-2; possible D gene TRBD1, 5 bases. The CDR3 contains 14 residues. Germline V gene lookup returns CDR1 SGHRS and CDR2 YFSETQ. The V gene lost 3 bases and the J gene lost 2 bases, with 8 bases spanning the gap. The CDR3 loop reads CASSSQGNTGELFF. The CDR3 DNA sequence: TGCGCCAGCAGCTCCCAGGGAAACACCGGGGAGCTGTTTTTT. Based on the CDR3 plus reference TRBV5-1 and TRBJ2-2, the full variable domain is KAGVTQTPRYLIKTRGQQVTLSCSPISGHRSVSWYQQTPGQGLQFLFEYFSETQRNKGNFPGRFSGRQFSNSRSEMNVSTLELGDSALYLCASSSQGNTGELFFGEGSRLTVL.

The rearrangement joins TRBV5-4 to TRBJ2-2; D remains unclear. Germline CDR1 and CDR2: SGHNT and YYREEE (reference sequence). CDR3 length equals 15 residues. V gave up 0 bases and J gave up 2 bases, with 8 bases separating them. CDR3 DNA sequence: TGTGCCAGCAGCTTGGAGACGTCTAACACCGGGGAGCTGTTTTTT. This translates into CASSLETSNTGELFF.

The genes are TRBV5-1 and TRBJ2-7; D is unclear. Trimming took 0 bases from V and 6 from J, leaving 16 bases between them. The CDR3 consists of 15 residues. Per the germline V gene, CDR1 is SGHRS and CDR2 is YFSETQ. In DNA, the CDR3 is TGCGCCAGCAGCTTGGAGGGCAGGATAGGGCCCGAGCAGTACTTC. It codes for CASSLEGRIGPEQYF.

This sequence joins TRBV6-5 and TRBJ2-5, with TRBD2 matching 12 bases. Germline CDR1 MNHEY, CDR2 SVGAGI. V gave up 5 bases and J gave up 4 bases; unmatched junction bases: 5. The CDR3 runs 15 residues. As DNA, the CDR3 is TGTGCCAGCAGTCCCCCTAGCGGGGGGGGAGAGACCCAGTACTTC. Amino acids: CASSPPSGGGETQYF.

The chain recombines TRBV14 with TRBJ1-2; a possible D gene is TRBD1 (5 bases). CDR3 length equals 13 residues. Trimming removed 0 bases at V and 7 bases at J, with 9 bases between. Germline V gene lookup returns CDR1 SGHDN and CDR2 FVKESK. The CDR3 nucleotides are TGTGCCAGCAGCCAAGACAGGGTGGGTGGCTACACCTTC. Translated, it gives CASSQDRVGGYTF.

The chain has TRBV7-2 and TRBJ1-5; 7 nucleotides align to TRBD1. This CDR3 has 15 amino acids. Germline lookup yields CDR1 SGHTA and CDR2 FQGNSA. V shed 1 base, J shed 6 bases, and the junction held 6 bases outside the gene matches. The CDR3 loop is CASSLEGQRGQPQHF. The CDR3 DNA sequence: TGTGCCAGCAGCTTAGAGGGACAGAGGGGTCAGCCCCAGCATTTT.

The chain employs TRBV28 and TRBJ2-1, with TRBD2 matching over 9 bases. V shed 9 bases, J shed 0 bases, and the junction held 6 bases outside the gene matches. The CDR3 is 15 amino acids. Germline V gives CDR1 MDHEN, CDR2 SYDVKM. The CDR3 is CASTRSGSSYNEQFF. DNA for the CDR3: TGTGCCAGTACCCGTAGCGGGAGCTCCTACAATGAGCAGTTCTTC.

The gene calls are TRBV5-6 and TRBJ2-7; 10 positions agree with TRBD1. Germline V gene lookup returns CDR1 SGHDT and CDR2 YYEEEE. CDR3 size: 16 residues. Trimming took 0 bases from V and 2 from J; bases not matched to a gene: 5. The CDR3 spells CASSLVTTGGTYEQYF. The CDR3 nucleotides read TGTGCCAGCAGCTTGGTAACGACAGGGGGCACCTACGAGCAGTACTTC.

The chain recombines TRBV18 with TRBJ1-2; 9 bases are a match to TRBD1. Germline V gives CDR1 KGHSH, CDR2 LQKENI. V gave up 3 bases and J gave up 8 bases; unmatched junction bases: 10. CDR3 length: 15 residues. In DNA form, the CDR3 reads TGTGCCAGCTCACCCACCTTCACAGGGGGCGAGGGCTACACCTTC. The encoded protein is CASSPTFTGGEGYTF.

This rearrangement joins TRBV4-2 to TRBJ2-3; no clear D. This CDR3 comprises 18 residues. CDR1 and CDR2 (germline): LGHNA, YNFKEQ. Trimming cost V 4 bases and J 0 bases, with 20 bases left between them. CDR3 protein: CASSPRPHHERSTDTQYF. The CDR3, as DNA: TGTGCCAGCAGCCCACGTCCCCACCACGAAAGAAGCACAGATACGCAGTATTTT.

The CDR3 DNA follows: TGTGCCAGCAGCCAAAACCAGGGACTAGCGGGGAACACAGATACGCAGTATTTT. Amino acids: CASSQNQGLAGNTDTQYF. The rearrangement links TRBV4-2 to TRBJ2-3; 13 bases are a match to TRBD2. The V gene's germline CDR1 is LGHNA and CDR2 YNFKEQ. V lost 2 bases to trimming and J lost 2 bases; unmatched junction nucleotides: 7. CDR3 length: 18 residues.

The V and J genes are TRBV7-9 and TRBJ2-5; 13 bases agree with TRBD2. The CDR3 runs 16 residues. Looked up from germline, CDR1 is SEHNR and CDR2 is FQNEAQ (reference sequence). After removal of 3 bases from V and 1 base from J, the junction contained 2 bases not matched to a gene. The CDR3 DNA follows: TGTGCCAGCAGCTTCGGACTAGCGGGGGCCCAAGAGACCCAGTACTTC. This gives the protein CASSFGLAGAQETQYF.

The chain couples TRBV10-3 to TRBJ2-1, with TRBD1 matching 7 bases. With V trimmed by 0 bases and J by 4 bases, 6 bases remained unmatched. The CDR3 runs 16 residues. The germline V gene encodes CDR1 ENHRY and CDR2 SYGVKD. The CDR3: CAISESSGTVYNEQFF. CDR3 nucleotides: TGTGCCATCAGTGAGTCCTCCGGGACAGTATACAATGAGCAGTTCTTC.